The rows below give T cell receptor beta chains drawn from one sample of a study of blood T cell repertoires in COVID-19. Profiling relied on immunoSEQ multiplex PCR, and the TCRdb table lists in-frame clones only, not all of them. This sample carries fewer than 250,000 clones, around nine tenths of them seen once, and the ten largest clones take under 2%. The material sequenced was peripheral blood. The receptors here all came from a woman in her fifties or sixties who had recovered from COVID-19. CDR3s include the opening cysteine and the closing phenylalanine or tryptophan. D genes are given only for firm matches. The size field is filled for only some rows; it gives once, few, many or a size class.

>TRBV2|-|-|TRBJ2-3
CASNQYQDTQYF
TGTGCCAGCAACCAGTATCAAGATACGCAGTATTTT
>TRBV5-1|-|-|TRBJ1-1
CASSPAPGNTEAFF
TGCGCCAGCAGCCCTGCCCCCGGGAACACTGAAGCTTTCTTT
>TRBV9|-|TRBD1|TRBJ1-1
CASSAQQGAVTEAFF
TGTGCCAGCAGCGCCCAACAGGGGGCGGTAACTGAAGCTTTCTTT
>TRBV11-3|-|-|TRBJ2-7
CASSFSSSYEQYF
TGTGCCAGCAGCTTCTCCTCCTCCTACGAGCAGTACTTC
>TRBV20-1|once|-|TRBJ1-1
CSASWGGRTEAFF
TGCAGTGCTAGTTGGGGGGGAAGGACTGAAGCTTTCTTT
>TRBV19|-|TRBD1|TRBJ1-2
CASSPGRGQDYGYTF
TGTGCCAGTAGTCCGGGAAGGGGGCAAGACTATGGCTACACCTTC
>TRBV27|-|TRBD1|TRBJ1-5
CASSVGTGYSNQPQHF
TGTGCCAGCAGTGTCGGGACAGGGTATAGCAATCAGCCCCAGCATTTT
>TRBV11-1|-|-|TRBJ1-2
CASSLNAGPRYGYTF
TGTGCCAGCAGCTTAAATGCGGGGCCTCGCTATGGCTACACCTTC
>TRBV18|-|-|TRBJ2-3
CASSPLGELSTDTQYF
TGTGCCAGCTCACCTCTCGGGGAGCTTAGCACAGATACGCAGTATTTT
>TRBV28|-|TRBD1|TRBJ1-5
CASSLWDRAHNGNQPQHF
TGTGCCAGCAGTTTATGGGACAGGGCTCACAACGGCAATCAGCCCCAGCATTTT
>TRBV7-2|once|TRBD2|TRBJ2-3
CASSFRLSGGAGDTQYF
TGTGCCAGCAGCTTTAGACTCTCCGGGGGGGCAGGAGATACGCAGTATTTT
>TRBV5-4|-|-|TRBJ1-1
CASSSRRGNTEAFF
TGTGCCAGCAGCTCGAGGAGAGGGAACACTGAAGCTTTCTTT
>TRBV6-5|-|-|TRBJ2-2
CASIKGVTGELFF
TGTGCCAGCATTAAGGGGGTGACCGGGGAGCTGTTTTTT
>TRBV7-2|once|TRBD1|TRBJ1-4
CASSIQGASNEKLFF
TGTGCCAGCAGCATTCAGGGGGCGTCTAATGAAAAACTGTTTTTT
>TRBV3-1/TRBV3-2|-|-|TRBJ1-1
CASSQGKGEAKNTEAFF
TGTGCCAGCAGCCAAGGAAAAGGGGAGGCAAAGAACACTGAAGCTTTCTTT
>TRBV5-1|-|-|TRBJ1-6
CASSLSPHPQNSPLHF
TGCGCCAGCAGCCTTTCACCTCACCCTCAGAATTCACCCCTCCACTTT
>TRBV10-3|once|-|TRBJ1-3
CAIRDPVQGSVANTIYF
TGTGCCATCAGAGACCCTGTACAGGGTTCGGTGGCAAACACCATATATTTT
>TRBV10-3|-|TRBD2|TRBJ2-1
CAILGNLAGGTAGRQFF
TGTGCCATCCTCGGGAACCTAGCGGGGGGCACCGCGGGGAGGCAGTTCTTC
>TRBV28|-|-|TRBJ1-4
CASSTHREYEKLFF
TGTGCCAGCAGCACCCACAGGGAATATGAAAAACTGTTTTTT
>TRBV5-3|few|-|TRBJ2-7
CARSRPGLSYEQYF
TGTGCCAGAAGCCGACCGGGACTCTCCTACGAGCAGTACTTC
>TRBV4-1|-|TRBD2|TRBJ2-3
CASSPRPLSRGTSGGPTDTQYF
TGCGCCAGCAGCCCACGACCTTTGTCTCGCGGGACTAGCGGGGGGCCCACAGATACGCAGTATTTT
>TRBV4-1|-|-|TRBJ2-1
CASSPAYNEQFF
TGCGCCAGCAGTCCTGCCTACAATGAGCAGTTCTTC
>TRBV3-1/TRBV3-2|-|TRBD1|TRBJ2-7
CASSPDPGTGRSYEQYF
TGTGCCAGCAGCCCAGACCCCGGGACAGGCCGCTCCTACGAGCAGTACTTC
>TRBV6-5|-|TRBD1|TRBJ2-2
CASRTGGNTGELFF
TGTGCCAGCAGGACAGGGGGGAACACCGGGGAGCTGTTTTTT
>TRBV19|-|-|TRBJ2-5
CASPDETVSWSQYF
TGTGCCAGTCCCGATGAGACAGTTTCATGGTCCCAGTACTTC
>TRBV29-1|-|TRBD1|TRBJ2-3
CSVGQGADTDTQYF
TGCAGCGTCGGACAGGGGGCAGACACAGATACGCAGTATTTT
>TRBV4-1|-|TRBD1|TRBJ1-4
CASSQAGTVGDEKLFF
TGCGCCAGCAGCCAGGCAGGGACAGTAGGTGATGAAAAACTGTTTTTT
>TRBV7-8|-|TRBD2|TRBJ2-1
CASRPLGSGGYNEQFF
TGTGCCAGCAGACCCCTGGGCAGCGGGGGATACAATGAGCAGTTCTTC
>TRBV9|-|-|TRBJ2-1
CASSGRLGFSDEQFF
TGTGCCAGCAGCGGGCGACTGGGTTTCTCCGATGAGCAGTTCTTC
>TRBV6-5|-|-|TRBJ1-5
CASARENNQPQHF
TGTGCCAGCGCACGAGAAAACAATCAGCCCCAGCATTTT
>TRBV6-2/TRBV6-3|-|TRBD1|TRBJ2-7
CASSYPTGLSSYEQYF
TGTGCCAGCAGTTATCCGACAGGGCTCAGCTCCTACGAGCAGTACTTC
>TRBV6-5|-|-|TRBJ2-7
CASSPGHLVYEQYF
TGTGCCAGCAGTCCGGGACATCTCGTATACGAGCAGTACTTC
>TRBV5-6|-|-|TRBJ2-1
CASSLAGPAEQFF
TGTGCCAGCAGCTTGGCAGGGCCCGCTGAGCAGTTCTTC
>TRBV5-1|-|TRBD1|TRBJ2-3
CASSSGTVGLDTQYF
TGCGCCAGCAGCTCCGGGACAGTCGGTCTAGATACGCAGTATTTT
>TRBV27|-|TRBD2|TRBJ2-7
CASMRGRGGDEQYF
TGTGCCAGCATGAGGGGGCGGGGGGGCGACGAGCAGTACTTC
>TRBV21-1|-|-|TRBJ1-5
CASSKTPTGGFSNQPQHF
TGTGCCAGCAGCAAAACTCCGACAGGGGGCTTTAGCAATCAGCCCCAGCATTTT
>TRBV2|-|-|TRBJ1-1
CASTLGSPQNTEAFF
TGTGCCAGCACCTTAGGGAGCCCCCAGAACACTGAAGCTTTCTTT
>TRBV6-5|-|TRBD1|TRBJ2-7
CASSSSQGFYEQYF
TGTGCCAGCAGCAGCTCACAGGGGTTCTACGAGCAGTACTTC
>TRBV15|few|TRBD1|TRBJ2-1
CATSRPTLTGVYNEQFF
TGTGCCACCAGCAGACCCACCCTAACAGGGGTCTACAATGAGCAGTTCTTC
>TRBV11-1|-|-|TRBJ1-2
CASSPRWDTNYGYTF
TGTGCCAGCAGCCCCCGGTGGGACACGAACTATGGCTACACCTTC
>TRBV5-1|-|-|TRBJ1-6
CASSLAGVSSPLHF
TGCGCCAGCAGCTTGGCCGGTGTGAGTTCACCCCTCCACTTT
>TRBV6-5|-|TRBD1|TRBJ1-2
CASSSGRGLRGYTF
TGTGCCAGCAGCTCTGGCAGGGGGCTGCGTGGCTACACCTTC
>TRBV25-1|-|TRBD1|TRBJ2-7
CASSRQGSDEQYF
TGTGCCAGCAGTAGACAGGGAAGCGACGAGCAGTACTTC
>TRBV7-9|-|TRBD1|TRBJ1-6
CASSLNGGTGAESPLHF
TGTGCCAGCAGCTTAAACGGAGGGACAGGGGCGGAGTCACCCCTCCACTTT
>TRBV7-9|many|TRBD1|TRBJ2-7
CASSLLGGTGFYEQYF
TGTGCCAGCAGCTTATTAGGCGGGACAGGGTTCTACGAGCAGTACTTC
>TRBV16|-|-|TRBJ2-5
CASSQSSQETQYF
TGTGCCAGCAGCCAATCCAGTCAAGAGACCCAGTACTTC
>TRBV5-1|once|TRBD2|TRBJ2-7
CASSLSGGAYEQYF
TGCGCCAGCAGCCTTAGCGGGGGGGCCTACGAGCAGTACTTC
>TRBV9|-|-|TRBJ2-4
CASSEGAGIAKNIQYF
TGTGCCAGCAGCGAGGGGGCGGGGATAGCCAAAAACATTCAGTACTTC